Sequencing of this TCR beta chain was carried out in a study of T cell responses to AZD1222 COVID-19 vaccine. Whole-study results and caveats: The study found Spike-specific TCR breadth and depth rose after two AZD1222 doses.

This clone was detected once. The antigen remains undetermined. The table came from immunoSEQ multiplex PCR; TCRdb's copy has only in-frame clones and leaves some out. The sample yields 100,000 to 150,000 clones, 80% to 90% seen once. The germline V gene encodes CDR1 SGHRS and CDR2 YFSETQ. Trimming cost V 2 bases and J 7 bases, with 13 bases left between them. The CDR3 loop spans 15 amino acids. The clonotype originates from an adult who received the AZD1222 COVID-19 vaccine. V usage is TRBV5-1 and J usage is TRBJ1-6; D gene ambiguous. Sequencing used peripheral blood, obtained 28 days after the second AZD1222 dose. CDR3: CASSFSGQENSPLHF. In DNA form, the CDR3 reads TGCGCCAGCAGCTTCAGTGGCCAGGAAAATTCACCCCTCCACTTT. The variable domain in full, completed from reference TRBV5-1 and TRBJ1-6, reads KAGVTQTPRYLIKTRGQQVTLSCSPISGHRSVSWYQQTPGQGLQFLFEYFSETQRNKGNFPGRFSGRQFSNSRSEMNVSTLELGDSALYLCASSFSGQENSPLHFGNGTRLTVT.